This T cell receptor (beta chain) came from a study of CD8+ T cells in alopecia areata. Study details: Dosing spanned 6 to 18 months on tofacitinib, then 6 months off drug.

Extracted RNA was reverse transcribed into cDNA, the sequencing template. Sequencing used immunoSEQ multiplex PCR; TCRdb keeps in-frame clones, though not all of them. The repertoire holds roughly 120,000 clones, with roughly 60% as singletons. Documented treatment: oral pan-JAK inhibitor, 5-10 mg twice daily. Between the trimmed V and J ends, which lost 6 bases and 6 bases, there was a span of 18 bases. The CDR3 has 14 residues. Germline CDR1 SGHAT, CDR2 FQNNGV. The TCR originated in a human donor with alopecia areata. The chain uses TRBV11-2 and TRBJ2-7, with D perhaps matching TRBD1 (6 bases). Specimen: CD8+ T cells sorted from blood, collected at week 4, from a patient treated with tofacitinib. CDR3 DNA sequence: TGTGCCAGCAGATTAACAGACAGGCCAAGCGAGCAGTACTTC. It codes for CASRLTDRPSEQYF.